The present TCR beta chain was sequenced within a study of blood T cells in healthy people across ages. The overall study: Per two T cells, template switching captured roughly one barcoded beta molecule. Overall study results and limits: Strong correlation was found linking TCR beta diversity to naive T cell percentage.

In the case of this clonotype: As yet, its antigen is unknown.

Primed by a sample-barcoded 5' primer and a J-beta primer mix, a second PCR proceeded for 7 to 11 cycles. Each of the samples gave a minimum of 2.5 million paired-end reads that contained CDR3. From the 5' RACE reads, TCRdb called clonotypes with MiXCR, one entry per CDR3 protein. The sample consists of approximately 800,000 distinct CDR3 sequences, about 37% of them appearing once. Total RNA was isolated from each sample in quantities of at least 5 micrograms. Germline V CDR1 and CDR2: MGHDK, SYGVNS. Trimming removed 3 bases at V and 3 bases at J, with 18 bases between. The CDR3 runs to 17 residues. The rearrangement links TRBV25-1 to TRBJ2-1; D possibly matches TRBD1 or TRBD2 (6 bases each). The clonotype originates from a man aged 18 to 35 in good health. Sequenced sample: blood. CDR3 sequence reads: CASSDIRWGASYNEQFF. CDR3 nucleotide sequence: TGTGCCAGCAGTGACATAAGGTGGGGGGCGAGCTACAATGAGCAGTTCTTC.